Following are 14 T cell receptor beta chains from one sample sequenced in a study of technical replicates of blood from several donors. Assay used: immunoSEQ multiplex PCR; TCRdb lists only in-frame clones, some missing. The profile shows 78,000 or so clones, roughly 91% of them singletons. Sequencing was done on a sample of T cells isolated from PBMCs. These receptors originate from a human donor in good health. Some clones in this sample may be carry-over from other donors' samples.

The chain carries TRBV7-9 and TRBJ2-1; 10 positions match TRBD2. Germline V lookup: CDR1 SEHNR, CDR2 FQNEAQ (reference sequence). This CDR3 is 17 amino acids long. V lost 5 bases, J lost 6 bases, and 13 bases stayed unmatched. The CDR3 spells CASSQTPTSGVANEQFF. The CDR3 DNA follows: TGTGCCAGCAGCCAAACTCCAACTAGCGGGGTGGCCAATGAGCAGTTCTTC.

CDR3 loop: CASSGDNQETQYF. Written as DNA, the CDR3 is TGTGCCAGCAGCGGAGATAACCAAGAGACCCAGTACTTC. V is TRBV11-3 and J is TRBJ2-5; unclear D gene. The CDR3 is 13 amino acids. The ends were cut back, 5 bases at V and 0 bases at J, with 7 bases in the middle. CDR1 and CDR2 (germline): SGHNT, YENEEA.

This rearrangement joins TRBV5-1 to TRBJ2-1; a possible D gene is TRBD2 (7 bases). Trimming took 5 bases from V and 3 from J, leaving 12 bases between them. The germline gives CDR1 SGHRS, CDR2 YFSETQ. The CDR3 runs 14 residues. The CDR3 sequence is CASSGGGGYNEQFF. The CDR3 nucleotides read TGCGCCAGCAGTGGGGGAGGGGGCTACAATGAGCAGTTCTTC.

V is TRBV14 and J is TRBJ2-5; the D gene is possibly TRBD1 (6 bases). Germline CDR1 is SGHDN and CDR2 is FVKESK. This CDR3 has 13 residues. Trimming cost V 4 bases and J 5 bases, with 11 bases left between them. The CDR3 region is CASSRLRGETQYF. CDR3 DNA: TGTGCCAGCAGCCGCTTGAGGGGGGAGACCCAGTACTTC.

This rearrangement joins TRBV6-1 to TRBJ2-7, with TRBD1 matching over 9 bases. The germline V gene has CDR1 MNHNS and CDR2 SASEGT. The CDR3 length is 16 residues. The V gene end was trimmed by 3 bases and the J gene end by 3 bases; junction bases not matched to a gene: 9. The CDR3 region has the DNA TGTGCCAGCAGTGACTTATGGGGACAGGGCTTCTACGAGCAGTACTTC. This translates into CASSDLWGQGFYEQYF.

The gene calls are TRBV4-2 and TRBJ1-5; D possibly corresponds to TRBD1 (5 bases). The CDR3 consists of 15 residues. CDR1 and CDR2 from the germline V gene are LGHNA and YNFKEQ. The V and J ends lost 0 bases and 7 bases respectively, with 13 bases between them. As DNA, the CDR3 is TGTGCCAGCAGCCAAGATGTCCAGGGAGGACAGCCCCAGCATTTT. Residues: CASSQDVQGGQPQHF.

The chain employs TRBV10-1 and TRBJ2-3; D remains ambiguous. This CDR3 has 14 residues. Germline V gene data show CDR1 as WNHNN and CDR2 as SYGVQD (reference sequence). V lost 3 bases and J 0 bases, leaving 7 bases between the germline ends. CDR3 nucleotide sequence: TGCGCCAGCAGTGACGGTCGGAGCACAGATACGCAGTATTTT. Amino acids: CASSDGRSTDTQYF.

V is TRBV14 and J is TRBJ2-7, with 11 bases lining up with TRBD1. In germline, CDR1 is SGHDN, CDR2 FVKESK. The CDR3 extends over 14 amino acids. Unmatched junction bases numbered 5, after V lost 6 bases and J lost 4 bases. The DNA of the CDR3 is TGTGCCAGCAGGCGGACAGGGGGCTTGTACGAGCAGTACTTC. This encodes CASRRTGGLYEQYF.

The J gene is TRBJ2-7, the V gene TRBV7-2, with TRBD2 matching 8 bases. Losses at the gene ends were 4 bases for V and 2 bases for J; bases not matched to a gene: 7. The germline CDR1 and CDR2 sequences are SGHTA and FQGNSA. The CDR3 extends over 15 amino acids. The CDR3 coding sequence is TGTGCCAGCAGCTCAACGACTAGCGCTCCCTACGAGCAGTACTTC. Protein product: CASSSTTSAPYEQYF.

The chain has TRBV7-8 and TRBJ1-6, with D maybe TRBD1 (5 bases). Germline V gives CDR1 SGHVS, CDR2 FQNEAQ. The V and J ends lost 2 bases and 6 bases respectively, with 17 bases between them. This CDR3 spans 17 amino acids. This CDR3 is CASSLSQGSLANSPLHF. The CDR3 nucleotides are TGTGCCAGCAGCTTATCTCAGGGTAGCCTGGCTAATTCACCCCTCCACTTT. Using reference TRBV7-8 and TRBJ1-6 for the parts outside the CDR3, the full variable domain is GAGVSQSPRYKVAKRGQDVALRCDPISGHVSLFWYQQALGQGPEFLTYFQNEAQLDKSGLPSDRFFAERPEGSVSTLKIQRTQQEDSAVYLCASSLSQGSLANSPLHFGNGTRLTVT.

This rearrangement joins TRBV4-1 to TRBJ2-3; 8 nucleotides align to TRBD2. The CDR3 runs 17 residues. Unmatched junction bases numbered 11, after V lost 2 bases and J lost 4 bases. Germline CDR1 is MGHRA and CDR2 is YSYEKL. The CDR3 loop is CASSQLIGAGGADTQYF. The CDR3 DNA reads TGCGCCAGCAGCCAACTCATTGGGGCGGGAGGCGCAGATACGCAGTATTTT.

Only one count was recorded for this clone. V gene TRBV27 combines with J gene TRBJ2-1, with D unresolved. The V end lost 3 bases, the J end lost 6 bases, and 15 bases lay between the germline ends. The CDR3 loop spans 15 amino acids. In germline, CDR1 is MNHEY, CDR2 SMNVEV (reference sequence). CDR3 residues: CASSFGAETPNEQFF. The CDR3 DNA follows: TGTGCCAGCAGTTTTGGCGCGGAGACCCCCAATGAGCAGTTCTTC.

The rearrangement joins TRBV10-3 to TRBJ1-3, with D maybe TRBD1 (6 bases). There are 18 residues in the CDR3. Germline CDR1 reads ENHRY; CDR2 reads SYGVKD. Trimming removed 2 bases at V and 0 bases at J, with 17 bases between. The CDR3 loop reads CAISEMTGGFRSGNTIYF. As DNA, the CDR3 is TGTGCCATCAGTGAGATGACAGGCGGGTTCCGCTCTGGAAACACCATATATTTT.

The chain links TRBV28 to TRBJ2-5; unclear D gene. V was clipped by 7 bases and J by 2 bases, with 23 bases between them. The CDR3 length is 17 residues. Germline V gene lookup returns CDR1 MDHEN and CDR2 SYDVKM. CDR3 bases: TGTGCCAGCACTGAGTCTACCTTCCAACCTTCACAAGAGACCCAGTACTTC. As protein: CASTESTFQPSQETQYF.